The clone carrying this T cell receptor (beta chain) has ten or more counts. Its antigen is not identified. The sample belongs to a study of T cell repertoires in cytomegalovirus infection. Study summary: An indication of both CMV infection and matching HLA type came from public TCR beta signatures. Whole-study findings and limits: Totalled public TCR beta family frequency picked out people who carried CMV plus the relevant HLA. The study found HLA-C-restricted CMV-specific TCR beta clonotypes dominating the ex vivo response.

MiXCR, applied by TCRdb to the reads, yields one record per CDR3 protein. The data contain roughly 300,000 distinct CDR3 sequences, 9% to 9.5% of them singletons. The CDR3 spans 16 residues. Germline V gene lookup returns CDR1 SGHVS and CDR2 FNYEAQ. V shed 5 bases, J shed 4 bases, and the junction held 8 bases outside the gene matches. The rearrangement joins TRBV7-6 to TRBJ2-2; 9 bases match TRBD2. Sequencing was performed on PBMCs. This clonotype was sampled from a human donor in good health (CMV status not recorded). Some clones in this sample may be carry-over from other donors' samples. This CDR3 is CASSLLAGASTGELFF. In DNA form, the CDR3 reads TGTGCCAGCAGCCTATTAGCGGGAGCTTCCACCGGGGAGCTGTTTTTT.